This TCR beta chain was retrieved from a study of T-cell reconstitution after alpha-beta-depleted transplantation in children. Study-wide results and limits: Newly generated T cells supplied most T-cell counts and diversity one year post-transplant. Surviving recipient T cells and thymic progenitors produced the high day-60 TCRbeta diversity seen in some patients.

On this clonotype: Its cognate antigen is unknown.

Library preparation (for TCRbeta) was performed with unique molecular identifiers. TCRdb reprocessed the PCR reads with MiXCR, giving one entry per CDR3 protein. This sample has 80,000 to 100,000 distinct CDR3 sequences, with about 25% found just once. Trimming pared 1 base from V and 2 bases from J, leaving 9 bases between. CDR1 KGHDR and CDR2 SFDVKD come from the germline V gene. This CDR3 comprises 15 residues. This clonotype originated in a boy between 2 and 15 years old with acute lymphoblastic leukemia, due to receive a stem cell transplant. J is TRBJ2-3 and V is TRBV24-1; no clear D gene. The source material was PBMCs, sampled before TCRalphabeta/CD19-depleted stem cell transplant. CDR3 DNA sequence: TGTGCCACCAGTGATTTCAGCGACAACACAGATACGCAGTATTTT. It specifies CATSDFSDNTDTQYF.